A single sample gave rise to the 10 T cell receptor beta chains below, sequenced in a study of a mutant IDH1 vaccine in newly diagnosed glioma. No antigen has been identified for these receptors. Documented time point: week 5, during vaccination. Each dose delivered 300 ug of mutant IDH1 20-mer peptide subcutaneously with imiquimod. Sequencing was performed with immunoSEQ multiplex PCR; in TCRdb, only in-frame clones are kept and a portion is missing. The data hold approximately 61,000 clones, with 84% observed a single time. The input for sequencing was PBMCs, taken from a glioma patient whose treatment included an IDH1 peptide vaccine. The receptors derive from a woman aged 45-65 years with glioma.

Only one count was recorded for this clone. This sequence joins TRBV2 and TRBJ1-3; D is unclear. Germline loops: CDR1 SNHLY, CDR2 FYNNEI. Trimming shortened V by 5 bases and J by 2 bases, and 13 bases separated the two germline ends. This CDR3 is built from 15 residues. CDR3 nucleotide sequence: TGTGCCAGCAGTTCGGACGGAGCCGCTGGAAACACCATATATTTT. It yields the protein CASSSDGAAGNTIYF.

CDR3 coding DNA: TGTGCCAGCAGTAAGGGGGGGACTGAGTTCTTC. This sequence encodes CASSKGGTEFF. This rearrangement joins TRBV6-5 to TRBJ2-1, with a possible D match to TRBD2 (7 bases). The CDR3 spans 11 residues. The germline V gene encodes CDR1 MNHEY and CDR2 SVGAGI. Trimming stripped 5 bases from V and 14 bases from J, with 13 bases between.

DNA for the CDR3: TGTGCCAGCAGTGAAGCCCCAGGAGGTAACACAGATACGCAGTATTTT. As protein: CASSEAPGGNTDTQYF. V is TRBV6-1 and J is TRBJ2-3; possibly TRBD2 for D (5 bases). Germline V gene lookup returns CDR1 MNHNS and CDR2 SASEGT. The V end lost 0 bases, the J end lost 2 bases, and 12 bases lay between the germline ends. The CDR3 spans 16 residues.

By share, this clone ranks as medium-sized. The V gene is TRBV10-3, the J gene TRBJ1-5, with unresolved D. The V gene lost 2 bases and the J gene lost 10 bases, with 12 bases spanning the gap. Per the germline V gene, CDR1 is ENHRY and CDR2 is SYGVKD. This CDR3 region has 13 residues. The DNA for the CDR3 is TGTGCCATCAGTGAGGGCGGCCTTACTCCCCAGCATTTT. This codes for CAISEGGLTPQHF.

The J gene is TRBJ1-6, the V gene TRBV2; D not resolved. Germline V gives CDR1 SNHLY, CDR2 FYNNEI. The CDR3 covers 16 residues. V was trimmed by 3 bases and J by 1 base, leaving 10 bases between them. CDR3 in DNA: TGTGCCAGCAGTGAGGGAGGGCAGTCCTATAATTCACCCCTCCACTTT. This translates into CASSEGGQSYNSPLHF.

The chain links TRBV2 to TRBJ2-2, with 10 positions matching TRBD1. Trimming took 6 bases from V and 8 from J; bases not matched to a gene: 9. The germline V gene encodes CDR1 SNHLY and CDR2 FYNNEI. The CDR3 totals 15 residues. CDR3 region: CASSRDRGFLGELFF. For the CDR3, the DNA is TGTGCCAGCAGCCGGGACAGGGGTTTTTTAGGGGAGCTGTTTTTT.

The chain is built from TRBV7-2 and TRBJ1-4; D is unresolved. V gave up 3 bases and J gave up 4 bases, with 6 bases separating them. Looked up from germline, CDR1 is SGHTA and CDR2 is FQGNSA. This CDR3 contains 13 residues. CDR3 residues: CASSFAVNEKLFF. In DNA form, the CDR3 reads TGTGCCAGCAGCTTCGCGGTTAATGAAAAACTGTTTTTT.

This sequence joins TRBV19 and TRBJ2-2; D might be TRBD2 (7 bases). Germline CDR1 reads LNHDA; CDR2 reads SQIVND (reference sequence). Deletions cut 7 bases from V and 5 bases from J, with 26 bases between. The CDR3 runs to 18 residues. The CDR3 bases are TGTGCCAGTATCCCTCGATCTAGAGGGGGGGCGGGAACCGGGGAGCTGTTTTTT. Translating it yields CASIPRSRGGAGTGELFF.

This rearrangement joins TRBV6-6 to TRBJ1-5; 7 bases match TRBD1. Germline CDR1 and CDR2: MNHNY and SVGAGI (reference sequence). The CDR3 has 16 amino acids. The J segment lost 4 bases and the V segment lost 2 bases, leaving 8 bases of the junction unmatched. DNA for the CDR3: TGTGCCAGCAGTTACGGAAACAGGGGATGGAATCAGCCCCAGCATTTT. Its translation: CASSYGNRGWNQPQHF.

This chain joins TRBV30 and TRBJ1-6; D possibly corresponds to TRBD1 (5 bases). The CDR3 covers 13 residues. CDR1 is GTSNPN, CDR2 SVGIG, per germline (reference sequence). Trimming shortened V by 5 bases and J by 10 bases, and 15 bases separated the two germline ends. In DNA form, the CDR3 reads TGTGCCTGGGAAACGGGGGGAGGCTCACCCCTCCACTTT. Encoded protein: CAWETGGGSPLHF.